Presented here are 10 T cell receptor beta chains from one specimen sequenced in a study of CD8+CD57+ T cells in acquired aplastic anemia. CDR3 and TCR beta VDJ profiling relied on genomic DNA as the template. In TCRdb, the reads were re-called with MiXCR into one record per CDR3 protein. The top ten hold about 50% of the sample, which has under 200,000 distinct CDR3 sequences, 55% to 80% seen once. Material: sorted CD4+, CD8+, or CD8+CD57+ T cells (not recorded which) from PBMCs. These receptor sequences come from a human donor in good health.

This clonotype was seen a few times. This may be a read error, as it is one base from a much larger clone. The chain employs TRBV7-9 and TRBJ2-7; D is possibly TRBD1 or TRBD2 (6 bases each). Germline V gene sequence: CDR1 SEHNR, CDR2 FQNEAQ (reference sequence). The CDR3 spans 14 residues. V was pared by 0 bases and J by 5 bases, with 11 bases between. CDR3 in amino acids: CASSLAYGGDEQYF. CDR3 bases: TGTGCCAGCAGCTTAGCGTACGGGGGCGACGAGCAGTACTTC.

The genes are TRBV12-3 or TRBV12-4 and TRBJ2-7; D gene unclear. Trimming cost V 6 bases and J 5 bases, with 8 bases left between them. The CDR3 loop spans 11 amino acids. CDR3 amino acids: CASRLDNEQYF. The CDR3 region has the DNA TGTGCCAGCAGGCTGGATAACGAGCAGTACTTC.

This clonotype came up many times. The V gene is TRBV11-2, the J gene TRBJ2-1; D is ambiguous. Germline V gives CDR1 SGHAT, CDR2 FQNNGV. V lost 0 bases, J lost 8 bases, and 5 bases lay in between. CDR3 length: 12 residues. The CDR3 sequence: CASSLDADEQFF. The CDR3 DNA sequence: TGTGCCAGCAGCTTAGACGCTGATGAGCAGTTCTTC.

This clonotype was recorded only once. The J gene is TRBJ2-3, the V gene TRBV20-1; 10 bases match TRBD1. With 6 bases clipped from V and 2 bases from J, the junction kept 5 bases outside the gene matches. The CDR3 contains 14 residues. In germline, CDR1 is DFQATT, CDR2 SNEGSKA (reference sequence). CDR3 amino acids: CSAPGTGDTDTQYF. The CDR3 nucleotides read TGCAGTGCCCCCGGGACAGGGGACACAGATACGCAGTATTTT.

The J gene is TRBJ2-5, the V gene TRBV7-9; D is possibly TRBD1 or TRBD2 (5 bases each). CDR3 length: 14 residues. Deletions cut 10 bases from V and 0 bases from J, with 15 bases between. Germline V lookup: CDR1 SEHNR, CDR2 FQNEAQ (reference sequence). The CDR3 DNA is TGTGCCACCGCCGGGGCCAGGTACCAAGAGACCCAGTACTTC. Its protein product is CATAGARYQETQYF.

This chain links TRBV19 with TRBJ1-5; D not certain. With 7 bases removed from V and 2 bases from J, the gap between germline ends came to 15 bases. The length of the CDR3 is 15 residues. CDR1 and CDR2 (germline): LNHDA, SQIVND (reference sequence). DNA of the CDR3: TGTGCCAGTATGGAGGGTTCGTGGCGCAATCAGCCCCAGCATTTT. Protein sequence: CASMEGSWRNQPQHF.

This clonotype has only a few counts. The J gene is TRBJ1-1, the V gene TRBV10-3, with D tentatively TRBD1 (5 bases). From germline, CDR1 is ENHRY and CDR2 SYGVKD. There are 16 residues in the CDR3. V shed 3 bases and J shed 1 base, with 15 bases lying between them. The CDR3 protein is CAISDGGRAGNTEAFF. DNA of the CDR3: TGTGCCATCAGTGATGGCGGCAGGGCAGGGAACACTGAAGCTTTCTTT.

The chain carries TRBV7-9 and TRBJ2-3; no reliable D call. V lost 6 bases and J lost 1, with 5 bases in between. Germline V gene data show CDR1 as SEHNR and CDR2 as FQNEAQ (reference sequence). This CDR3 spans 12 amino acids. CDR3 residues: CASSSGTDTQYF. The CDR3 region has the DNA TGTGCCAGCAGTTCAGGCACAGATACGCAGTATTTT.

This chain joins TRBV2 and TRBJ2-3; possible D gene TRBD1, 5 bases. This CDR3 has 13 residues. Germline CDR1 reads SNHLY; CDR2 reads FYNNEI. V was clipped by 9 bases and J by 0 bases, with 10 bases between them. The CDR3 DNA follows: TGTGCCAGTACAGGATCTAGCACAGATACGCAGTATTTT. This translates into CASTGSSTDTQYF.

The rearrangement links TRBV27 to TRBJ2-2; 9 nucleotides agree with TRBD2. The CDR3 is made up of 15 amino acids. V lost 5 bases and J lost 3; bases outside the gene matches: 4. Germline V lookup: CDR1 MNHEY, CDR2 SMNVEV (reference sequence). The CDR3: CASSPWTSDTGELFF. Written as DNA, the CDR3 is TGTGCCAGCAGTCCATGGACTAGCGACACCGGGGAGCTGTTTTTT.